The 11 T cell receptor beta chains reported below all come from one sample, sequenced in a study of blood T cell repertoires in COVID-19. Sequencing used immunoSEQ multiplex PCR; TCRdb keeps in-frame clones, though not all of them. The sample holds 250,000 to 350,000 clones, around 87% seen once. The sequenced sample consisted of peripheral blood. These receptors all come from a woman aged 45 to 65 who had recovered from COVID-19.

The V and J genes are TRBV3-1 (or the pseudogene TRBV3-2) and TRBJ2-7; 8 bases match TRBD1. There are 15 residues in the CDR3. The V gene end was trimmed by 1 base and the J gene end by 7 bases; junction bases not matched to a gene: 9. Germline V gene lookup returns CDR1 LGHDT and CDR2 YNNKEL (reference sequence). The CDR3 sequence is CASSQVGQGAGEQYF. For the CDR3, the DNA is TGTGCCAGCAGCCAAGTGGGGCAGGGGGCAGGAGAGCAGTACTTC.

The J gene is TRBJ1-5, the V gene TRBV28; TRBD1 is a possible D gene (6 bases). Trimming took off 2 bases at V and 2 bases at J, with 19 bases between the two ends. Germline assignment: CDR1 MDHEN and CDR2 SYDVKM. The CDR3 length is 18 residues. The CDR3 is CASSLAGGGGRGNQPQHF. The CDR3 region has the DNA TGTGCCAGCAGTTTAGCGGGGGGAGGGGGGCGAGGCAATCAGCCCCAGCATTTT.

V usage is TRBV2 and J usage is TRBJ1-3, with D tentatively TRBD1 (5 bases). Germline V CDR1 and CDR2: SNHLY, FYNNEI. V lost 4 bases to trimming and J lost 2 bases, with 15 bases between them. The CDR3 is made up of 16 amino acids. For the CDR3, the DNA is TGTGCCAGCAGTGTGGTCAGGGATAATGCTGGAAACACCATATATTTT. This sequence encodes CASSVVRDNAGNTIYF.

This clone was seen more than once but under ten times. J is TRBJ2-2 and V is TRBV5-1; the D gene is possibly TRBD1 (6 bases). The CDR3 length is 15 residues. The germline V gene encodes CDR1 SGHRS and CDR2 YFSETQ. Trimming removed 4 bases from V and 3 bases from J, with 13 bases in between. CDR3 loop: CASSNGQIYTGELFF. The CDR3 DNA reads as TGCGCCAGCAGCAACGGACAGATTTACACCGGGGAGCTGTTTTTT.

The chain carries TRBV28 and TRBJ1-1; D remains ambiguous. Germline-derived CDR1 and CDR2 are MDHEN and SYDVKM. Trimming stripped 3 bases from V and 8 bases from J, with 19 bases between. The CDR3 is 15 residues long. The chain's CDR3 is CASSFLSAGPGEAFF. DNA for the CDR3: TGTGCCAGCAGTTTCTTGTCTGCGGGCCCGGGGGAAGCTTTCTTT.

The chain is built from TRBV28 and TRBJ2-7; tentatively, D is TRBD2 (8 bases). This CDR3 has 16 amino acids. The germline CDR1 and CDR2 sequences are MDHEN and SYDVKM. V was cut by 5 bases and J by 2 bases, with 19 bases left in between. CDR3 amino acids: CASSPRTGGGPYEQYF. The CDR3 nucleotides read TGTGCCAGCAGTCCGCGTACGGGAGGGGGCCCCTACGAGCAGTACTTC.

This clone was recorded only once. V gene TRBV28 combines with J gene TRBJ2-5, with no clear D. CDR1 is MDHEN, CDR2 SYDVKM, per germline. Trimming took 5 bases from V and 0 from J, leaving 7 bases between them. This CDR3 spans 13 amino acids. CDR3 loop: CASSESYQETQYF. The CDR3 DNA sequence: TGTGCCAGCAGTGAGTCGTACCAAGAGACCCAGTACTTC.

The chain uses TRBV4-1 and TRBJ2-1; 8 bases line up with TRBD2. The trim removed 0 bases at V and 7 bases at J, leaving 8 bases unmatched. Germline V gene data show CDR1 as MGHRA and CDR2 as YSYEKL. The CDR3 has 16 residues. The CDR3 loop reads CASSQEVAGSRNEQFF. CDR3 nucleotides: TGCGCCAGCAGCCAAGAGGTAGCGGGGTCTAGGAATGAGCAGTTCTTC.

V gene TRBV10-1 combines with J gene TRBJ1-1; the match to TRBD1 covers 8 bases. Germline loops: CDR1 WNHNN, CDR2 SYGVQD (reference sequence). The CDR3 is 14 amino acids. The junction had 4 bases not matched to a gene; V was cut back by 3 bases and J by 4 bases. CDR3 sequence reads: CASSEYTGGTEAFF. The CDR3 DNA reads TGCGCCAGCAGTGAATACACAGGGGGCACTGAAGCTTTCTTT.

This clone has more than one count but fewer than ten. The chain couples TRBV5-6 to TRBJ1-4, with a possible D match to TRBD1 (5 bases). Between the trimmed V and J ends, which lost 2 bases and 8 bases, there was a span of 22 bases. Germline lookup yields CDR1 SGHDT and CDR2 YYEEEE. The CDR3 length is 17 residues. The CDR3 region is CASSFFGPQGTREKLFF. CDR3 coding DNA: TGTGCCAGCAGCTTTTTTGGGCCGCAGGGAACCCGAGAAAAACTGTTTTTT.

The chain employs TRBV11-2 and TRBJ1-1; no reliable D call. This CDR3 comprises 13 residues. Germline CDR1 reads SGHAT; CDR2 reads FQNNGV. Trimming removed 7 bases at V and 4 bases at J, with 13 bases between. CDR3 bases: TGTGCCAGCAAGCCCTATCGGGTCACTGAAGCTTTCTTT. Its translation: CASKPYRVTEAFF.